The 26 T cell receptor beta chains reported below all come from one sample, sequenced in a study of CD8 T cells in ankylosing spondylitis. TCRdb reanalysed the 5' RACE reads using MiXCR and keeps one entry per CDR3 protein. The sample has roughly 230,000 distinct CDR3 sequences, approximately 7.6% seen once; the top ten hold more than 4%. Sequencing was done on a sample of blood, either unsorted or a sorted T cell fraction (not recorded which). These receptor sequences come from a female donor with ankylosing spondylitis or in good health (not recorded which).

This clonotype was recorded many times. V gene TRBV12-3 or TRBV12-4 combines with J gene TRBJ2-7; D is unresolved. The germline V and J ends were trimmed by 6 bases and 5 bases, with 17 bases remaining between them. CDR3 length: 14 amino acids. The CDR3 DNA reads TGTGCCAGCAGCTCCGCCAAGGGTAACAACGAGCAGTACTTC. It codes for CASSSAKGNNEQYF.

This clonotype has a count of ten or more. The chain employs TRBV9 and TRBJ1-1; D is undetermined. From germline, CDR1 is SGDLS and CDR2 YYNGEE. The CDR3 extends over 12 amino acids. V was cut by 4 bases and J by 4 bases, with 8 bases left in between. CDR3 region: CASSSPATEAFF. The CDR3 DNA reads TGTGCCAGCAGCTCACCGGCCACTGAAGCTTTCTTT.

There are a few counts of this clonotype. V is TRBV18 and J is TRBJ2-1, with 7 bases aligning to TRBD2. The CDR3 contains 17 residues. The germline V gene has CDR1 KGHSH and CDR2 LQKENI. Germline trimming cut 0 bases from V and 5 bases from J; bases unmatched to any gene: 10. The CDR3 loop is CASSPPRSSGLDNEQFF. Here the CDR3 DNA reads TGTGCCAGCTCACCACCGCGGTCTAGCGGCTTAGACAATGAGCAGTTCTTC.

The V gene is TRBV19, the J gene TRBJ2-3; TRBD1 matches at 7 bases. The CDR3 spans 16 residues. Trimming cost V 7 bases and J 2 bases; bases outside gene matches: 12. Germline V lookup: CDR1 LNHDA, CDR2 SQIVND (reference sequence). This CDR3 reads CASKVGQGDHTDTQYF. As DNA, the CDR3 is TGTGCCAGTAAGGTGGGGCAGGGGGACCACACAGATACGCAGTATTTT.

Concerning this clonotype itself: This may stem from a read error, because a much larger clone lies one nucleotide away. This chain links TRBV7-9 with TRBJ2-1; D uncertain. There are 11 residues in the CDR3. V was cut by 2 bases and J by 8 bases, with 4 bases left in between. Germline values: CDR1 SEHNR, CDR2 FQNEAQ (reference sequence). This chain's CDR3 is CASSLSHEQFF. The CDR3 nucleotides read TGTGCCAGCAGCTTAAGTCATGAGCAGTTCTTC.

There are many counts of this clonotype. The genes are TRBV2 and TRBJ1-2, with a tentative D call TRBD1 (6 bases). This CDR3 spans 16 amino acids. Germline assignment: CDR1 SNHLY and CDR2 FYNNEI. Trimming shortened V by 3 bases and J by 4 bases, and 18 bases separated the two germline ends. CDR3 in DNA: TGTGCCAGCAGTGATCGGACGGGACAAACCCTCTATGGCTACACCTTC. It translates to CASSDRTGQTLYGYTF. The full variable domain, rest sourced from reference TRBV2 and TRBJ1-2, is EPEVTQTPSHQVTQMGQEVILRCVPISNHLYFYWYRQILGQKVEFLVSFYNNEISEKSEIFDDQFSVERPDGSNFTLKIRSTKLEDSAMYFCASSDRTGQTLYGYTFGSGTRLTVV.

This clonotype was seen ten or more times. This chain connects TRBV20-1 to TRBJ2-1, with D possibly TRBD1 on 5 matching bases. CDR1 and CDR2 (germline): DFQATT, SNEGSKA (reference sequence). V lost 0 bases and J lost 8, with 20 bases in between. The CDR3 is made up of 16 amino acids. The DNA for the CDR3 is TGCAGTGCTAGAGATCCCGGGCTAGTAAGGGGCGATGAGCAGTTCTTC. Translation: CSARDPGLVRGDEQFF.

The chain uses TRBV11-1 and TRBJ2-7; either TRBD1 or TRBD2 may supply D (6 bases each). The CDR3 runs 18 residues. Germline V gene sequence: CDR1 SGHAT, CDR2 FQDESV (reference sequence). Trimming stripped 5 bases from V and 2 bases from J, with 25 bases between. This CDR3 reads CASSPVLGGSKGAYEQYF. The CDR3 DNA sequence: TGTGCCAGCAGCCCCGTCTTAGGGGGGTCCAAGGGGGCCTACGAGCAGTACTTC.

Comment on this clonotype: Since a much larger clone is just one base distant, this may be a read error. This chain links TRBV29-1 with TRBJ2-1, with D uncertain. Between the trimmed V and J ends, which lost 3 bases and 10 bases, there was a span of 13 bases. CDR1 SQVTM and CDR2 ANQGSEA come from the germline V gene. This CDR3 is 12 amino acids long. CDR3 sequence reads: CSVDSPRSEQFF. The CDR3 region has the DNA TGCAGCGTTGATTCCCCGAGGAGCGAGCAGTTCTTC.

This clonotype was seen ten or more times. This could be a read error, since a much larger clone is one nucleotide away. The CDR3 sequence is CASSVGANYGYTF. In DNA, the CDR3 is TGTGCCAGCAGTGTCGGAGCTAACTATGGCTACACCTTC. This rearrangement joins TRBV6-1 to TRBJ1-2; no clear D gene. The germline V and J ends were trimmed by 4 bases and 0 bases, with 6 bases remaining between them. The CDR3 length is 13 residues. Germline V lookup: CDR1 MNHNS, CDR2 SASEGT.

This clonotype was counted ten times or more. The V call is TRBV4-2, the J call TRBJ2-3; 10 bases line up with TRBD1. V lost 1 base, J lost 13 bases, and 8 bases stayed unmatched. The CDR3 length is 14 residues. Per germline, CDR1 LGHNA and CDR2 YNFKEQ. CDR3: CASSQVSPGTGEYF. In nucleotides, the CDR3 is TGTGCCAGCAGCCAAGTCTCGCCGGGGACAGGGGAGTATTTT.

This clonotype showed up many times. This chain uses TRBV9 with TRBJ2-2; no clear D gene. Germline V gene lookup returns CDR1 SGDLS and CDR2 YYNGEE. The CDR3 extends over 14 amino acids. V dropped 0 bases and J dropped 3 bases, with 6 bases sitting between them. The CDR3 nucleotides are TGTGCCAGCAGCGTAGCTACGGACACCGGGGAGCTGTTTTTT. Protein sequence: CASSVATDTGELFF.

This clonotype appeared many times. This sequence joins TRBV12-3 or TRBV12-4 and TRBJ2-7, with D maybe TRBD1 (6 bases). Trimming removed 6 bases from V and 3 bases from J, with 12 bases in between. The CDR3 runs 13 residues. CDR3 DNA sequence: TGTGCCAGCAGATCCGACAGGAGCTACGAGCAGTACTTC. Its translation is CASRSDRSYEQYF.

This clonotype was found a few times. The chain is built from TRBV29-1 and TRBJ2-7; the D gene is possibly TRBD2 (7 bases). V was trimmed by 4 bases and J by 5 bases, leaving 15 bases between them. Germline CDR1 is SQVTM and CDR2 is ANQGSEA. The CDR3 runs to 13 residues. CDR3 region: CSVGRGGEHEQYF. The CDR3 coding sequence is TGCAGCGTTGGGAGGGGGGGTGAGCACGAGCAGTACTTC.

As for this clonotype: A much larger clone is a single base away; this may be a read error. This chain connects TRBV6-6 to TRBJ2-7; the match to TRBD1 covers 10 bases. The germline V gene encodes CDR1 MNHNY and CDR2 SVGAGI (reference sequence). CDR3 length: 13 residues. The CDR3 loop reads CASTTGGSYAQYF. CDR3 sequence (DNA): TGTGCCAGCACGACAGGGGGCTCCTACGCGCAGTACTTC.

There are a few counts of this clonotype. The chain uses TRBV4-3 and TRBJ2-7; 10 bases fit TRBD1. CDR3 length: 19 residues. With V trimmed by 2 bases and J by 4 bases, 17 bases remained unmatched. Germline loops: CDR1 LGHNA, CDR2 YSLEER. DNA for the CDR3: TGCGCCAGCAGCCAAAAAGCCGGGACAGGGGATGGTTATTGGTACGAGCAGTACTTC. This translates into CASSQKAGTGDGYWYEQYF.

Ten or more counts support this clonotype. The genes are TRBV5-1 and TRBJ1-2, with D perhaps matching TRBD1 (6 bases). The CDR3 covers 14 residues. V shed 5 bases and J shed 4 bases, with 15 bases lying between them. Germline loops: CDR1 SGHRS, CDR2 YFSETQ. CDR3 protein: CASRPDSTVYGYTF. The CDR3 DNA reads TGCGCCAGCAGACCGGACAGTACAGTCTATGGCTACACCTTC.

As for this clonotype: A much more abundant neighbour one base away suggests this may be a read error. The chain employs TRBV20-1 and TRBJ2-7; possibly TRBD1 for D (5 bases). The CDR3 consists of 13 residues. Germline CDR1 reads DFQATT; CDR2 reads SNEGSKA (reference sequence). The CDR3 DNA sequence: TGCGGTCTTAGGGGAAGGTTTGACTACGAGCAGTACTTC. Encoded protein: CGLRGRFDYEQYF.

This clonotype showed up just a few times. This rearrangement joins TRBV7-9 to TRBJ2-7, with TRBD1 matching over 8 bases. CDR1 is SEHNR, CDR2 FQNEAQ, per germline (reference sequence). V shed 4 bases and J 6 bases; nucleotides not matched to a gene: 14. The CDR3 extends over 16 amino acids. This chain's CDR3 is CASSSVDRDLRGEQYF. The DNA of the CDR3 is TGTGCCAGCAGCTCGGTGGACAGGGACTTAAGGGGCGAGCAGTACTTC.

This clonotype showed up just a few times. The chain combines TRBV2 with TRBJ1-3; perhaps TRBD1 as D (6 bases). The germline CDR1 and CDR2 sequences are SNHLY and FYNNEI. The CDR3 runs 15 residues. Trimming removed 6 bases from V and 4 bases from J, with 16 bases in between. As DNA, the CDR3 is TGTGCCAGCAGCTACCACACAGGGAGCGGAAACACCATATATTTT. This gives the protein CASSYHTGSGNTIYF.

This clonotype was observed many times. V is TRBV12-3 or TRBV12-4 and J is TRBJ1-3, with a weak D call TRBD1 (6 bases). This CDR3 spans 13 amino acids. Trimming cost V 5 bases and J 4 bases, with 9 bases left between them. CDR3 sequence reads: CASSPGAGNTIYF. The DNA for the CDR3 is TGTGCCAGCAGTCCAGGGGCAGGAAACACCATATATTTT.

This clonotype was seen ten or more times. The chain has TRBV3-1 and TRBJ2-3, with 15 positions matching TRBD2. With V trimmed by 0 bases and J by 9 bases, 4 bases remained unmatched. This CDR3 has 16 residues. Germline-derived CDR1 and CDR2 are LGHDT and YNNKEL (reference sequence). The CDR3 DNA follows: TGTGCCAGCAGCCAAGAGGGACTAGCGGGAGGTAAAACGCAGTATTTT. Its protein is CASSQEGLAGGKTQYF.

This clonotype occurred many times. V gene TRBV20-1 combines with J gene TRBJ2-7; 11 bases agree with TRBD2. J was trimmed by 2 bases and V by 0 bases; bases with no gene match: 6. Germline V gene sequence: CDR1 DFQATT, CDR2 SNEGSKA (reference sequence). The CDR3 has 16 residues. CDR3 in amino acids: CSARELAGAGAYEQYF. CDR3 coding DNA: TGCAGTGCTAGAGAACTAGCGGGAGCAGGAGCCTACGAGCAGTACTTC.

This clonotype has ten or more counts. The chain links TRBV28 to TRBJ1-3, with 8 bases fitting TRBD1. The CDR3 runs 14 residues. V lost 6 bases and J lost 3; bases outside the gene matches: 4. Per the germline V gene, CDR1 is MDHEN and CDR2 is SYDVKM. CDR3 in amino acids: CASRPTGVGNTIYF. The CDR3 DNA reads as TGTGCCAGCAGACCGACAGGGGTTGGAAACACCATATATTTT.

With respect to this clonotype: Just one base apart from a much larger clone, this may be a read error. Here the CDR3 reads CSASARGARLGTEAFF. For the CDR3, the DNA is TGCAGTGCCTCCGCTCGGGGGGCCAGGTTGGGAACTGAAGCTTTCTTT. The chain has TRBV20-1 and TRBJ1-1; D is perhaps TRBD1 (6 bases). Per the germline V gene, CDR1 is DFQATT and CDR2 is SNEGSKA (reference sequence). The CDR3 totals 16 residues. V lost 6 bases to trimming and J lost 5 bases, with 25 bases between them.

This clonotype was found many times. The V call is TRBV9, the J call TRBJ1-1; D is unresolved. Germline CDR1 is SGDLS and CDR2 is YYNGEE. V was pared by 3 bases and J by 1 base, with 10 bases between. The CDR3 covers 14 residues. CDR3 loop: CASSGDGPNTEAFF. CDR3 coding DNA: TGTGCCAGCAGCGGCGACGGGCCGAACACTGAAGCTTTCTTT.